The source of this T cell receptor beta chain is a study of cytotoxic CD8 clonotypes in ibrutinib-treated CLL. Assay: immunoSEQ multiplex PCR; the TCRdb copy retains only in-frame clones and omits some. The sample records around 140,000 clones, 70% to 90% being singletons. CDR1 and CDR2 from the germline V gene are SNHLY and FYNNEI. V lost 5 bases and J lost 0; bases outside the gene matches: 10. The CDR3 length is 16 residues. This chain connects TRBV2 to TRBJ2-7; 7 bases are a match to TRBD1. This specimen was PBMCs, taken after 24 months of ibrutinib treatment. This TCR derives from a human donor with chronic lymphocytic leukemia. This CDR3 is CASSHDGTVISYEQYF. DNA for the CDR3: TGTGCCAGCAGTCACGACGGGACAGTGATCTCCTACGAGCAGTACTTC.